The rows below give T cell receptor beta chains drawn from one sample of a study of blood T cells in healthy people across ages. TCRdb redid the calling of the 5' RACE reads with MiXCR, one entry per CDR3 protein. The data contain some 1,500,000 distinct CDR3 sequences, roughly 43% of them seen just once; the ten biggest clones take up just over 4%. Sequencing used blood. The origin of the receptors is a woman aged 18-29 years in good health. The CDR3 runs from the conserved cysteine through the conserved F or W. A D gene is named only where the DNA matches it firmly. The size entry is marked missing in some rows and otherwise reads once, few, many or a size class.

j_call v_call d_call clone_size cdr3_nt cdr3_aa
TRBJ2-5 TRBV20-1 NA few TGCAGTTCAGGGGGGGCCAGGAAGACCCAGTACTTC CSSGGARKTQYF
TRBJ2-7 TRBV12-3/TRBV12-4 NA many TGTGCCAGCAGCTTAGGACAGACCTACGAGCAGTACTTC CASSLGQTYEQYF
TRBJ1-2 TRBV6-1 NA NA TGTGCCAGCAGGGAAGAGGACCGTTTTGGCTACACCTTC CASREEDRFGYTF
TRBJ2-1 TRBV7-9 NA NA TGTGCCAGCAGCCTGAGTTTCGGTGAGCAGTTCTTC CASSLSFGEQFF
TRBJ2-3 TRBV10-3 TRBD1 NA TGTGCCATCAGTGCCCGGGACAGAGGAGGAGATACGCAGTATTTT CAISARDRGGDTQYF
TRBJ1-4 TRBV13 NA NA TGTGCCAGCAGCTTAAAAGTAGGGGGACCCGATGAAAAACTGTTTTTT CASSLKVGGPDEKLFF
TRBJ2-5 TRBV6-2/TRBV6-3 NA few TGTGCCAGCAGAGACCCCCGACTCAACCGCCAAGAGACCCAGTACTTC CASRDPRLNRQETQYF
TRBJ2-5 TRBV4-1 TRBD2 NA TGCGCCAGCAGCCAAGTAGTTAGCGGGGGGGAGAATGAGCAGTACTTC CASSQVVSGGENEQYF
TRBJ2-1 TRBV20-1 NA few TGCAGTGCTAGGCCCAGGGGGGGTCCCGGAGTTTACAATGAGCAGTTCTTC CSARPRGGPGVYNEQFF
TRBJ2-7 TRBV4-3 TRBD2 few TGCGCCAGCAGCCAAGAGCCTAGCGGGAGCCTATGCGAGCAGTACTTC CASSQEPSGSLCEQYF
TRBJ1-3 TRBV7-8 NA few TGTGCCAGCAGCTTCTCGGGCCGGAGCTCTGGAAACACCATATATTTT CASSFSGRSSGNTIYF
TRBJ2-1 TRBV20-1 NA NA TGCAGTGCTAGTGCGCAACTAACAAGTGAGCAGTTCTTC CSASAQLTSEQFF
TRBJ1-3 TRBV29-1 NA few TGCAGCGCGGTTTCTGGAAACACCATATATTTT CSAVSGNTIYF
TRBJ2-2 TRBV20-1 NA few TGCAGTGCTAGAGATTTCGCGGGGCCTTTTACCGGGGAGCTGTTTTTT CSARDFAGPFTGELFF
TRBJ1-2 TRBV7-9 NA few TGTGCCAGCAGCTCAACCTTAGGGAACTATGGCTACACCTTC CASSSTLGNYGYTF
TRBJ2-3 TRBV20-1 NA NA TGCAGTGCCTTTCCGACATCAGATACGCAGTATTTT CSAFPTSDTQYF
TRBJ2-3 TRBV6-1 TRBD1 few TGTGCCAGCACGGGGACAGGGTCGTCAGATACGCAGTATTTT CASTGTGSSDTQYF
TRBJ2-1 TRBV4-3 NA NA TGCGCCAGCAGCCCAGGAGTGGCGACCTCCTACAATGAGCAGTTCTTC CASSPGVATSYNEQFF
TRBJ1-4 TRBV4-3 NA few TGCGCCAGCAGCCCGGGCAGGGGACCCGCAACTAATGAAAAACTGTTTTTT CASSPGRGPATNEKLFF
TRBJ2-3 TRBV7-3 NA few TGTGCCAGCTCCCCCATGGGGGGAAGCACAGATACGCAGTATTTT CASSPMGGSTDTQYF
TRBJ2-1 TRBV7-2 TRBD2 many TGTGCCAGCAGCTTAGTGGGACTAGCGGGAGTCTACAATGAGCAGTTCTTC CASSLVGLAGVYNEQFF
TRBJ2-5 TRBV5-4 NA NA TGTGCCAGCAGCGACAGAGTCTATGCAGAAGAGACCCAGTACTTC CASSDRVYAEETQYF
TRBJ2-1 TRBV6-6 NA few TGTGCCAGCAGTTACTCGAATACAGGGACTCAAGATGAGCAGTTCTTC CASSYSNTGTQDEQFF
TRBJ1-2 TRBV29-1 NA NA TGCAGCGTTGTTAGACCGGGCGGCTATGGCTACACCTTC CSVVRPGGYGYTF
TRBJ2-1 TRBV5-1 NA few TGCGCCAGCAGCCCCATGGGTCCCAATGAGCAGTTCTTC CASSPMGPNEQFF
TRBJ1-6 TRBV3-1 TRBD1 once TGTGCCAGCAGCCAAGAGGCAGGGGGCACAAATTCACCCCTCCACTTT CASSQEAGGTNSPLHF
TRBJ1-2 TRBV20-1 NA few TGCAGTGCCCCGGACGGATCCTATGGCTACACCTTC CSAPDGSYGYTF
TRBJ1-1 TRBV12-3/TRBV12-4 NA NA TGTGCCAGCAGACCGGGACAAGGGGCCCCTGAAGCTTTCTTT CASRPGQGAPEAFF
TRBJ1-2 TRBV29-1 NA NA TGCAGCGTTGGAAACAGCGATGGAGGCTACACCTTC CSVGNSDGGYTF
TRBJ2-1 TRBV6-2/TRBV6-3 NA NA TGTGCCAGCTTCAAAAAGACCGGGACACCGAAGTTCTTC CASFKKTGTPKFF
TRBJ1-5 TRBV6-2/TRBV6-3 TRBD1 many TGTGCCAGCAGTTACTCTCCCGACAGGGGTCAGCCCCAGCATTTT CASSYSPDRGQPQHF
TRBJ1-1 TRBV7-3 TRBD1 NA TGTGCCAGCAGCATAGACAGGGGTGTCACTGAAGCTTTCTTT CASSIDRGVTEAFF
TRBJ2-1 TRBV2 NA few TGTGCCAGCAGTGAATCTCGCTCCTGGGATGAGCAGTTCTTC CASSESRSWDEQFF
TRBJ2-7 TRBV11-1 NA NA TGTGCCAGCAGCGATCGCTGGAGTTCTTACGAGCAGTACTTC CASSDRWSSYEQYF
TRBJ1-6 TRBV27 NA few TGTGCCAGCAGTTTATATTCAGGGAACCCGAATTCACCCCTCCACTTT CASSLYSGNPNSPLHF
TRBJ2-3 TRBV12-3/TRBV12-4 NA NA TGTGCCAGCAGAACCCTAGGCGGGAGCACAGATACGCAGTATTTT CASRTLGGSTDTQYF
TRBJ2-7 TRBV7-2 TRBD2 many TGTGCCAGCAGCATTAGCGGGGGAGTCCTCTACGAGCAGTACTTC CASSISGGVLYEQYF
TRBJ1-6 TRBV5-1 NA NA TGCGCCAGCAGCTTCCCCCACAAGGGGAGCTCCTATAATTCACCCCTCCACTTT CASSFPHKGSSYNSPLHF
TRBJ2-5 TRBV6-5 TRBD1 NA TGTGCCAGCAAAGAGAGGGACAGGGGGCCCGAGCGGTACTTC CASKERDRGPERYF
TRBJ1-2 TRBV6-2/TRBV6-3 NA NA TGTGCCAGCAGTTACGGGGGGAAAGGCTATGGCTACACCTTC CASSYGGKGYGYTF
TRBJ2-2 TRBV6-2/TRBV6-3 NA NA TGTGCCAGCATCATCGACCCAAACTACGGGGAGCTGTTTTTT CASIIDPNYGELFF
TRBJ1-1 TRBV7-9 NA NA TGTGCCAGCAGCTTAGGGCACGTGAACACTGAAGCTTTCTTT CASSLGHVNTEAFF
TRBJ2-3 TRBV4-3 NA few TGCGCCAGCAGCCAAGATAGGAAACCCAACACAGATACGCAGTATTTT CASSQDRKPNTDTQYF
TRBJ2-4 TRBV12-3/TRBV12-4 TRBD1 NA TGTGCCAGCAGCATCGGACAGGTCGTTCAGTACTTC CASSIGQVVQYF
TRBJ1-2 TRBV7-9 NA few TGTGCCAGCTCTGGGATAGGTGGCTACACCTTC CASSGIGGYTF
TRBJ2-7 TRBV5-5 NA NA TGTGCCAGCAGCTTGTTGGGGTGGAGCTCCTACAATGAGCAGTACTTC CASSLLGWSSYNEQYF
TRBJ2-1 TRBV7-9 TRBD2 few TGTGCCAGCAGCTTAGCTGACGGGGGGGTCTCCTACAATGAGCAGTTCTTC CASSLADGGVSYNEQFF
TRBJ2-2 TRBV3-1 NA NA TGTGCCAGCAGCCAAGGTCCAGAAGCGAACACCGGGGAGCTGTTTTTT CASSQGPEANTGELFF
TRBJ2-4 TRBV25-1 TRBD1 NA TGTGCCAGCACCGGGACAGGGGACCTTCTAGCCAAAAACATTCAGTACTTC CASTGTGDLLAKNIQYF
TRBJ2-7 TRBV4-3 NA many TGCGCCAGCAGCCAAGACATCAGTCGGACCTACGAGCAGTACTTC CASSQDISRTYEQYF
TRBJ2-1 TRBV4-3 NA NA TGCGCCAGCAGCCTAGAACAGGGATTCGGGAACAATGAGCAGTTCTTC CASSLEQGFGNNEQFF
TRBJ2-7 TRBV4-1 NA NA TGCGCCAGCAGCCAAGTTACAGGAGGCCCTTCTCTCGAGCAGTACTTC CASSQVTGGPSLEQYF
TRBJ2-7 TRBV7-2 NA few TGTGCCAGCAGCATCGGGACTCTATACGAGCAGTACTTC CASSIGTLYEQYF
TRBJ2-5 TRBV20-1 NA many TGCAGTGCTAGAGAACGGGAGACCCAGTACTTC CSARERETQYF
TRBJ2-5 TRBV6-2/TRBV6-3 TRBD2 NA TGTGCCAGCAGTTACCACGGACTAGTCGGCGAGACCCAGTACTTC CASSYHGLVGETQYF
TRBJ1-2 TRBV3-1 TRBD1 few TGTGCCAGCAGCCAATTAGGGGGCGCGGGCTATGGCTACACCTTC CASSQLGGAGYGYTF
TRBJ2-3 TRBV5-1 TRBD2 few TGCGCCAGCAGCTTTCTAGCGGGGGATAGCACAGATACGCAGTATTTT CASSFLAGDSTDTQYF